This T cell receptor (beta chain) was found in a study of Graves' ophthalmopathy and Graves' hyperthyroidism. Study in general: If no ophthalmopathy appeared within 18 months of follow-up, hyperthyroidism was termed stable. Overall study findings and caveats: Sensitivity reached approximately 88% and specificity roughly 76% for a 13-signature model separating ophthalmopathy from stable hyperthyroidism. Among thyroid clonotypes expanded above 0.001 frequency, most also appeared in blood.

Germline CDR1 DFQATT, CDR2 SNEGSKA (reference sequence). With V trimmed by 0 bases and J by 1 base, 6 bases remained unmatched. The CDR3 has 15 amino acids. Amplification targeted the TCR beta CDR3 regions, with RNA transcripts as the source material. HTBI-primed RT-PCR formed the first round, and a multiplex PCR formed the second. Via MiXCR, TCRdb re-called the multiplex PCR reads, giving one row per CDR3 protein. The data contain over a million distinct CDR3 sequences, around a third of them singletons. The hyperthyroidism patients had a new diagnosis of under 2 months' duration and were aged 18 to 65. This clonotype was observed at least ten times. The antigen remains undetermined.

The chain is built from TRBV20-1 and TRBJ2-7; 7 bases match TRBD2. Sequenced material: peripheral blood or thyroid tissue (not recorded which). The sequence was collected from an adult man with Graves' hyperthyroidism. CDR3 sequence: CSAREGGRSSYEQYF. The DNA for the CDR3 is TGCAGTGCTAGAGAAGGCGGGAGAAGTTCCTACGAGCAGTACTTC.